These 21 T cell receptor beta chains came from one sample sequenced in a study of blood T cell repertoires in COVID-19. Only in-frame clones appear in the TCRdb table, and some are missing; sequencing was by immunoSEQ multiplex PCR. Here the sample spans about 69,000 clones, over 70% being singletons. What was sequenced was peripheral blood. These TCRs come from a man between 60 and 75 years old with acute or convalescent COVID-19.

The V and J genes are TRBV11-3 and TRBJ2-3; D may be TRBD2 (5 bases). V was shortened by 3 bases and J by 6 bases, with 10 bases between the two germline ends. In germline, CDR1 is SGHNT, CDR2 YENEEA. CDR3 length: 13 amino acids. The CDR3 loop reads CASSFQSGDTQYF. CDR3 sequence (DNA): TGTGCCAGCAGCTTCCAATCGGGGGATACGCAGTATTTT.

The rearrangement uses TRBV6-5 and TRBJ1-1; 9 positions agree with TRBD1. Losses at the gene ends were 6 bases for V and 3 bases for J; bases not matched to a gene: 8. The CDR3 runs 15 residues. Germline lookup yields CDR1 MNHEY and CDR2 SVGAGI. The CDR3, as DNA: TGTGCCAGCAGCCGATACGGACAGGGGTACACTGAAGCTTTCTTT. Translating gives CASSRYGQGYTEAFF.

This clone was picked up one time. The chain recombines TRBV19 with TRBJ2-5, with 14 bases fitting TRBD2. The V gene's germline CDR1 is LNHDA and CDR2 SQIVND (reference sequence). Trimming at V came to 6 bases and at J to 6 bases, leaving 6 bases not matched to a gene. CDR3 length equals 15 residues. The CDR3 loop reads CASSPTSGGAKTQYF. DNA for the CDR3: TGTGCCAGTAGCCCGACTAGCGGGGGGGCTAAGACCCAGTACTTC.

CDR3 protein: CASSQSQGFGYEQYF. The CDR3 bases are TGCGCCAGCAGCCAGTCACAGGGGTTTGGCTACGAGCAGTACTTC. This chain connects TRBV4-1 to TRBJ2-7; TRBD1 aligns across 7 bases. The CDR3 has 15 amino acids. V gave up 3 bases and J gave up 3 bases; unmatched junction bases: 8. Looked up from germline, CDR1 is MGHRA and CDR2 is YSYEKL.

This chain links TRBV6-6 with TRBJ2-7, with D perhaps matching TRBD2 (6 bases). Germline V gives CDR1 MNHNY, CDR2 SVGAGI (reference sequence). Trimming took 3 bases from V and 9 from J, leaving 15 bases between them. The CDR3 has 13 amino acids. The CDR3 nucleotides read TGTGCCAGCAGTTATGGCCCGGGGGTTAGGCAGTACTTC. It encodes CASSYGPGVRQYF.

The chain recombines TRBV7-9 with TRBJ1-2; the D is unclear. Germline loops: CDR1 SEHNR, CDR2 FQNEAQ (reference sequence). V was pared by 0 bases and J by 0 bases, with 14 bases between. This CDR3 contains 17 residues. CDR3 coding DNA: TGTGCCAGCAGCTTAGCCCTCGGAGGCATCACTAACTATGGCTACACCTTC. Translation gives CASSLALGGITNYGYTF.

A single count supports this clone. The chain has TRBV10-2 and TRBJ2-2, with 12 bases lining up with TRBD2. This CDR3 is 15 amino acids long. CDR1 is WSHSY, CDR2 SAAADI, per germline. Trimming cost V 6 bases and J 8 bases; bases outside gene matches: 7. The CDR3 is CASRATSGGSGELFF. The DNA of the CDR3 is TGCGCCAGCAGAGCCACTAGCGGGGGGTCTGGGGAGCTGTTTTTT.

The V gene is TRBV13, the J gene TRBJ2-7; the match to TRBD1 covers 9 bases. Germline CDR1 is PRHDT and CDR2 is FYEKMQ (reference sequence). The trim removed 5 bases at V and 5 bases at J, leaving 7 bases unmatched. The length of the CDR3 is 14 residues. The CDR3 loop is CASSTGQGFDEQYF. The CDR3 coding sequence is TGTGCCAGCAGCACCGGACAGGGGTTCGACGAGCAGTACTTC.

The CDR3 loop is CATSRGTGGATDTQYF. The CDR3 nucleotides read TGTGCCACCAGCAGAGGCACCGGGGGGGCAACAGATACGCAGTATTTT. The V gene is TRBV15, the J gene TRBJ2-3, with TRBD2 matching 8 bases. In germline, CDR1 is LNHNV, CDR2 YYDKDF (reference sequence). Unmatched junction bases numbered 6, after V lost 1 base and J lost 3 bases. The CDR3 runs to 16 residues. The full variable domain, with the rest looked up from reference TRBV15 and TRBJ2-3, is DAMVIQNPRYQVTQFGKPVTLSCSQTLNHNVMYWYQQKSSQAPKLLFHYYDKDFNNEADTPDNFQSRRPNTSFCFLDIRSPGLGDTAMYLCATSRGTGGATDTQYFGPGTRLTVL.

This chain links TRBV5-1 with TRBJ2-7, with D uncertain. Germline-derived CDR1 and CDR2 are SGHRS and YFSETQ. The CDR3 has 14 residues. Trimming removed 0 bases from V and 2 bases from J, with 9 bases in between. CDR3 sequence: CASSLVVSPYEQYF. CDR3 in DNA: TGCGCCAGCAGCTTGGTAGTTAGTCCCTACGAGCAGTACTTC.

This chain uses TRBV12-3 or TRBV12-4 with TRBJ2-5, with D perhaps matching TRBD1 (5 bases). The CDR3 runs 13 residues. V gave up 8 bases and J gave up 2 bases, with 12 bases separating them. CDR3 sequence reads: CASGQGEQETQYF. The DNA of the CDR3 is TGTGCCAGCGGGCAGGGCGAACAAGAGACCCAGTACTTC.

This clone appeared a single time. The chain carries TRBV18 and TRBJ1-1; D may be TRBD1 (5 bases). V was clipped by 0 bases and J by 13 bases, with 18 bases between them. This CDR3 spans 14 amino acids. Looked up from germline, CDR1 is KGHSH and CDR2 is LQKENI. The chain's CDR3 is CASSPPGGVPEVFF. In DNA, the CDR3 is TGTGCCAGCTCACCACCGGGGGGAGTCCCGGAGGTTTTCTTT.

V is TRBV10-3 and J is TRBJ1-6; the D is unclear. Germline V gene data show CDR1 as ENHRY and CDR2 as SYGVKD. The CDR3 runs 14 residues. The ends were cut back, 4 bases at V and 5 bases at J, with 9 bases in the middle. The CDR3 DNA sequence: TGTGCCATCAGTGGGGCCGAAGATAATTCACCCCTCCACTTT. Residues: CAISGAEDNSPLHF.

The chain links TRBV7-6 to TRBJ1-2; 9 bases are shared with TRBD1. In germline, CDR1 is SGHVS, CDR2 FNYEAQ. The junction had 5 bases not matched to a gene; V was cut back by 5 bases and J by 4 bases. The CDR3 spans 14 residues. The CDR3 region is CASSPTGGAYGYTF. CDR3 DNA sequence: TGTGCCAGCAGCCCCACAGGGGGCGCCTATGGCTACACCTTC.

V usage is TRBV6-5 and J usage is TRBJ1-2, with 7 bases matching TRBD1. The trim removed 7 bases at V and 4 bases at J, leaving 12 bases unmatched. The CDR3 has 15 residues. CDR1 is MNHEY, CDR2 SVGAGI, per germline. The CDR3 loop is CASTYRDSISYGYTF. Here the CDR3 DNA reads TGTGCCAGCACCTACCGGGACAGCATATCCTATGGCTACACCTTC.

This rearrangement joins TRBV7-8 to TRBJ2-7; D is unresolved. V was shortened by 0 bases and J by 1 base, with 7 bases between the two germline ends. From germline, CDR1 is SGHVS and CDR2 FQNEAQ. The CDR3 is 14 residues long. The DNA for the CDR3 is TGTGCCAGCAGCTTAGCGCGCGGTTCCTACGAGCAGTACTTC. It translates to CASSLARGSYEQYF.

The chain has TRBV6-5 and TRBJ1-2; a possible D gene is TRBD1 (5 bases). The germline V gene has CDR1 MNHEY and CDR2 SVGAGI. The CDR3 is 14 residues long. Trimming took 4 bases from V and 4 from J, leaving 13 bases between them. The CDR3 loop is CASSFVREGYGYTF. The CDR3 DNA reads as TGTGCCAGCAGTTTCGTCAGGGAGGGCTATGGCTACACCTTC.

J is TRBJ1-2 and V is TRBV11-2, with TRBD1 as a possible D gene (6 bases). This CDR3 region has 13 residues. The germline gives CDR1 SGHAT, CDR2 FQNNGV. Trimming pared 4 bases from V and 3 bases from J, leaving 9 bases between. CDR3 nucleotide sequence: TGTGCCAGCAGCTCGACAGGAGACTATGGCTACACCTTC. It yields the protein CASSSTGDYGYTF.

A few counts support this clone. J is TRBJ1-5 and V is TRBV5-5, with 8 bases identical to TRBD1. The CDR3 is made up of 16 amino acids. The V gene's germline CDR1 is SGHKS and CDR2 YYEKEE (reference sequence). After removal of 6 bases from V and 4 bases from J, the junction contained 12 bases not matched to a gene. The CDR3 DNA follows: TGTGCCAGCAAGGAGAGCGGACAGGGCGTTAATCAGCCCCAGCATTTT. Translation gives CASKESGQGVNQPQHF. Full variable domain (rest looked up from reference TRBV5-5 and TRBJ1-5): DAGVTQSPTHLIKTRGQQVTLRCSPISGHKSVSWYQQVLGQGPQFIFQYYEKEERGRGNFPDRFSARQFPNYSSELNVNALLLGDSALYLCASKESGQGVNQPQHFGDGTRLSIL.

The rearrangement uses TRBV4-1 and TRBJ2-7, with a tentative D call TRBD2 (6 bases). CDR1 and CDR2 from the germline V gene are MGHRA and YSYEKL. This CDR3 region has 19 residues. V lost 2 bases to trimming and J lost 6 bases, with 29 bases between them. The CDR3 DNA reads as TGCGCCAGCAGCCAAAAACCGGGACTCCGAATCCGTAGGTCTTCCGAGCAGTACTTC. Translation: CASSQKPGLRIRRSSEQYF.

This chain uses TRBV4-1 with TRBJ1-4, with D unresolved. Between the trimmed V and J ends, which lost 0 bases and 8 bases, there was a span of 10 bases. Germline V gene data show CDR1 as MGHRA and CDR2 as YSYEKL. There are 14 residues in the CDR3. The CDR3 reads CASSQERTQEKLFF. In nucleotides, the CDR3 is TGCGCCAGCAGCCAAGAAAGGACTCAGGAAAAACTGTTTTTT.